This T cell receptor (beta chain) was identified during a study of OX40 agonist ivuxolimab in advanced cancers. Overall study: Hepatocellular carcinoma, melanoma, renal cell or head and neck cancer was diagnosed in the dose-escalation patients. Regarding the study as a whole: The 0.1-3.0 mg/kg partial responders had among the lowest clonal expansion. More expanded clones were found, on average, in CD8+ than in CD4+ T cells.

The germline V gene has CDR1 SGDLS and CDR2 YYNGEE. The CDR3 is 15 amino acids. Trimming left V 4 bases short and J 2 bases short, with 12 bases between. Regarding this clone: Its antigen is not known.

Blood draws occurred at baseline, cycle 4 day 1, and cycle 7 day 1. The method was immunoSEQ multiplex PCR; TCRdb's version includes in-frame clones alone and lacks a portion of them. This table holds about 54,000 clones, approximately 88% found once. Sequenced material: CD4+ or CD8+ T cells sorted from blood, taken in a trial of the OX40 agonist ivuxolimab. The rearrangement joins TRBV9 to TRBJ2-2, with D possibly called TRBD1 or TRBD2 (6 bases each). The clonotype comes from an adult with an advanced solid tumor such as melanoma, head and neck, liver or kidney cancer. This CDR3 is CASSKGGLNTGELFF. CDR3 DNA sequence: TGTGCCAGCAGCAAGGGGGGCCTAAACACCGGGGAGCTGTTTTTT.